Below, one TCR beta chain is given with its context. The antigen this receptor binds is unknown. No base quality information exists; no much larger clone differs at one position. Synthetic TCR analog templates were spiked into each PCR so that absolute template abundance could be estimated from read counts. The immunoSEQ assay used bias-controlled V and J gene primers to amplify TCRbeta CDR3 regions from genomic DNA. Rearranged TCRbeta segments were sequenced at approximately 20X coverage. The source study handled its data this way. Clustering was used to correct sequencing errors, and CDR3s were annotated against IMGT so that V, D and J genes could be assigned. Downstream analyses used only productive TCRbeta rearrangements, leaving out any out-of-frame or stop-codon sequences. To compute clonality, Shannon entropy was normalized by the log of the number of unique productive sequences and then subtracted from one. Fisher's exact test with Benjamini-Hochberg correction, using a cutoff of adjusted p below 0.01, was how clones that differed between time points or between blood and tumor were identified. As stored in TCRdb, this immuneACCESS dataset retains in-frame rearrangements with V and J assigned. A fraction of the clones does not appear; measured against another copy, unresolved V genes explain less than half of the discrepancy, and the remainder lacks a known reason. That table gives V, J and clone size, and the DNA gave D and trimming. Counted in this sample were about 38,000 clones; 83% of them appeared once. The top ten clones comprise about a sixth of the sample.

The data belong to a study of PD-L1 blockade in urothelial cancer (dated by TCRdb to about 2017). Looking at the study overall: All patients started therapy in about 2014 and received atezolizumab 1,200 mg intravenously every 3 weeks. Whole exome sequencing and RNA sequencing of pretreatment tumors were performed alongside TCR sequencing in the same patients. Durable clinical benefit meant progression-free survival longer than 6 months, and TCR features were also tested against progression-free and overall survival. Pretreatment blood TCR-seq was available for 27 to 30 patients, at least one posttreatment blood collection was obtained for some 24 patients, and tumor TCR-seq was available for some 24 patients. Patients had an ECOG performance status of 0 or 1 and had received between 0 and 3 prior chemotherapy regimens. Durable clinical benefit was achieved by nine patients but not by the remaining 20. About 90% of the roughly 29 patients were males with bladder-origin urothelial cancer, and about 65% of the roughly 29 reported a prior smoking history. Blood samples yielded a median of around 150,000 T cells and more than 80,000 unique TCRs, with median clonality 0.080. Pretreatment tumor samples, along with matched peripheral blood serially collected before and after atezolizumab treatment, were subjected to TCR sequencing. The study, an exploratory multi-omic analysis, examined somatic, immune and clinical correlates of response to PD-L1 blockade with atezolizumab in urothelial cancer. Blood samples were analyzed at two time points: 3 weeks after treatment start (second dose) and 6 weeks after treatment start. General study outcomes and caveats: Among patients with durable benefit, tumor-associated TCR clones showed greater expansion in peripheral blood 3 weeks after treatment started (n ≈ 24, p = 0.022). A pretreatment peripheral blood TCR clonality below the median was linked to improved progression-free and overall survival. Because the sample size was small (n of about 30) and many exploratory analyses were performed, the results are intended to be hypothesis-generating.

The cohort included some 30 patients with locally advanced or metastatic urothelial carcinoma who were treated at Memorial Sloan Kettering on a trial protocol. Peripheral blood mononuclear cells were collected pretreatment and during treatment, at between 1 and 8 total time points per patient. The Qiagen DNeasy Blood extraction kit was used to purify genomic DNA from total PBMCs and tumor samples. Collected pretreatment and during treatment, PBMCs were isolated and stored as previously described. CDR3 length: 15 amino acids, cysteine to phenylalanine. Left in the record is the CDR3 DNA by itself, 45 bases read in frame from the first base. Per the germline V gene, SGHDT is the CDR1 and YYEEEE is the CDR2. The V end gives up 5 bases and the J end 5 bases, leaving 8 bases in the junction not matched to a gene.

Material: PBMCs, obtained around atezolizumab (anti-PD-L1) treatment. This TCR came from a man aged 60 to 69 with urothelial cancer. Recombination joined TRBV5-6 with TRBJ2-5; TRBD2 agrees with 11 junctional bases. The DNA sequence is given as TGTGCCAGCAGTCTAAGACTAGCGGGGTGGGAGACCCAGTACTTC. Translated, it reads CASSLRLAGWETQYF.